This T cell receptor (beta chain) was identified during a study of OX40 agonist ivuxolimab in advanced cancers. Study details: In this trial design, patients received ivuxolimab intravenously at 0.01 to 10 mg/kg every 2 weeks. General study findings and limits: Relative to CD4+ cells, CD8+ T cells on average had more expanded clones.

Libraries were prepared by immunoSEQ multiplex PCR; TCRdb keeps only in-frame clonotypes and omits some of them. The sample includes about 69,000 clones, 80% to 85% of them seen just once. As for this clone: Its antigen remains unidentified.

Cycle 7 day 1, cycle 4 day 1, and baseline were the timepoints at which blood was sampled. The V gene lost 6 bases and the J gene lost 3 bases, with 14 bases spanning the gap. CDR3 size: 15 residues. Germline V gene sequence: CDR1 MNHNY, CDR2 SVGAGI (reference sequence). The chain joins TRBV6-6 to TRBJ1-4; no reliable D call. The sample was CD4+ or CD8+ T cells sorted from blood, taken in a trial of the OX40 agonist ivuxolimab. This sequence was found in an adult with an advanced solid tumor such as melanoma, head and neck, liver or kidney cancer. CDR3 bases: TGTGCCAGCAGCCACAGAGTAGGGTCTAATGAAAAACTGTTTTTT. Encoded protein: CASSHRVGSNEKLFF.